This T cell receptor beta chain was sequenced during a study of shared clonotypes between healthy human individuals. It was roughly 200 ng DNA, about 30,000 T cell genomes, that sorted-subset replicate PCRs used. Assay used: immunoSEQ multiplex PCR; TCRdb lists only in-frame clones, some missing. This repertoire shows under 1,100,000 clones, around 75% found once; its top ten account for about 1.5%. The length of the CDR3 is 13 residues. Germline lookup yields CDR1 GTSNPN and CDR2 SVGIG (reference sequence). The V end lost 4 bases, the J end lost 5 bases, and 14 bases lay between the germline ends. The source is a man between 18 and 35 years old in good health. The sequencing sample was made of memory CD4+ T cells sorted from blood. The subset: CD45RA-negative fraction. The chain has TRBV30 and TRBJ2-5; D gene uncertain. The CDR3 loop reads CAWTRTFVETQYF. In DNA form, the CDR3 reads TGTGCCTGGACTAGGACGTTTGTGGAGACCCAGTACTTC.